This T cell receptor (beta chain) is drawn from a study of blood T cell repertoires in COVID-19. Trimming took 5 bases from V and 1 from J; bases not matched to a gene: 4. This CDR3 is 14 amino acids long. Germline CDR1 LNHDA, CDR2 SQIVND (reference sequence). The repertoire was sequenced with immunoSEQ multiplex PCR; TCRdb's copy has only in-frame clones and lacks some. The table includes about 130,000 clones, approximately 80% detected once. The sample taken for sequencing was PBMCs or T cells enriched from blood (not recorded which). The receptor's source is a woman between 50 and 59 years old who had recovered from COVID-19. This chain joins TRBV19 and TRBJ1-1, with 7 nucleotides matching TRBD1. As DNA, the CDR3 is TGTGCCAGTAGTCATGGACAGGCGAACACTGAAGCTTTCTTT. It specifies CASSHGQANTEAFF.